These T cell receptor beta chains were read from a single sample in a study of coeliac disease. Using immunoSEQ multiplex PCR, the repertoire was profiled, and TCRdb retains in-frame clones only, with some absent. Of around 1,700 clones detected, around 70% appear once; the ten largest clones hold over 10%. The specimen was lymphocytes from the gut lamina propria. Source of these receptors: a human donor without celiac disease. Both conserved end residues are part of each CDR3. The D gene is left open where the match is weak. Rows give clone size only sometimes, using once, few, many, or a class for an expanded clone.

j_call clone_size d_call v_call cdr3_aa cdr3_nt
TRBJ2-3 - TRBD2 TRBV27 CASSSQTSGRRTDTQYF TGTGCCAGCAGTTCCCAGACTAGCGGGAGGAGGACAGATACGCAGTATTTT
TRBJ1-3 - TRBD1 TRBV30 CAFQGANTIYF TGTGCCTTTCAGGGGGCCAACACCATATATTTT
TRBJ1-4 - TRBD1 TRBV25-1 CASSVPQGANEKLFF TGTGCCAGCAGTGTCCCGCAGGGGGCTAATGAAAAACTGTTTTTT
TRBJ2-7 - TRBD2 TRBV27 CASSLLPLAGYEQYF TGTGCCAGCAGTTTACTGCCCCTAGCGGGATACGAGCAGTACTTC
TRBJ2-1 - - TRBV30 CAWSGLAAYNEQFF TGTGCCTGGAGTGGTTTAGCGGCCTACAATGAGCAGTTCTTC
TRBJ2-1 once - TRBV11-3 CASSLDRSEQFF TGTGCCAGCAGCTTAGATAGAAGTGAGCAGTTCTTC
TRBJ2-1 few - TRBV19 CASSIAPSSGNEQFF TGTGCCAGTAGTATAGCACCTAGCTCGGGCAATGAGCAGTTCTTC
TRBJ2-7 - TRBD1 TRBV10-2 CASSPLAGTGVDEQYF TGCGCCAGCAGTCCCCTGGCCGGGACAGGGGTAGACGAGCAGTACTTC
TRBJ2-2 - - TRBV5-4 CASSLRDRTTGELFF TGTGCCAGCAGCTTAAGAGACAGGACGACCGGGGAGCTGTTTTTT
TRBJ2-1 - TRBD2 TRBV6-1 CASSGTSGRVNAEQFF TGTGCCAGCAGTGGGACTAGCGGGAGGGTTAATGCTGAGCAGTTCTTC
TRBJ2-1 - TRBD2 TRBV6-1 CASSLAGMYNEQFF TGTGCCAGCAGTCTAGCGGGTATGTACAATGAGCAGTTCTTC